This T cell receptor (beta chain) was identified during a study of Ad26.COV2.S vaccination and SARS-CoV-2 variants. V dropped 0 bases and J dropped 8 bases, with 7 bases sitting between them. Germline V gene sequence: CDR1 SNHLY, CDR2 FYNNEI. This CDR3 is built from 12 residues. The treatment here: 15 to 20 received Ad26.COV2.S at low or high dose, single or two shots; 5 received placebo; per-sample allocation not given. Material that was analyzed had been drawn on day 63 after the first vaccine or placebo injection. Sequencing was performed with immunoSEQ multiplex PCR; in TCRdb, only in-frame clones are kept and a portion is missing. The data show 500,000 or so clones, roughly nine tenths seen once. There are a few counts of this clone.

The TCR comes from a person aged 18-60 years who received the Ad26.COV2.S COVID-19 vaccine or a placebo. The sample consisted of peripheral blood, taken in a trial of Ad26.COV2.S vaccine versus placebo. The chain is built from TRBV2 and TRBJ1-2; the D is unclear. The CDR3 protein is CASSEAARGYTF. Written as DNA, the CDR3 is TGTGCCAGCAGTGAAGCCGCCAGGGGCTACACCTTC.